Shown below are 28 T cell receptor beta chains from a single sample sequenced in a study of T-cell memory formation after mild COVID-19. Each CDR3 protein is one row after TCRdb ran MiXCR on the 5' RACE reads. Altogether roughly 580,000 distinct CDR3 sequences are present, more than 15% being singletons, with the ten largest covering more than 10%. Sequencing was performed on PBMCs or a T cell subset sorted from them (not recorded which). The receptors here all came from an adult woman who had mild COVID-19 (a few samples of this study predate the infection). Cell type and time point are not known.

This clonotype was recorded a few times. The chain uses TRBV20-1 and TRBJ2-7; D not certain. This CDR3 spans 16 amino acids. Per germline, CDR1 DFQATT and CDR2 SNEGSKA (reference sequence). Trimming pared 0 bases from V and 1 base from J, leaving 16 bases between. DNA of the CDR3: TGCAGTGCTAGAGATTTCCCTCCCGCGCTATCCTACGAGCAGTACTTC. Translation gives CSARDFPPALSYEQYF.

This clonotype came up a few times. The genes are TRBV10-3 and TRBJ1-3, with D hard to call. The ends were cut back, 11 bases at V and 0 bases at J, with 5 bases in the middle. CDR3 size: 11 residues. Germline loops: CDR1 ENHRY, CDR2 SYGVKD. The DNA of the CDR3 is TGTGCCGCCGGCTCTGGAAACACCATATATTTT. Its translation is CAAGSGNTIYF.

The DNA of the CDR3 is TGTGCCACCAGTGCGACAGGGGATGAGCAGTTCTTC. Its protein is CATSATGDEQFF. The chain carries TRBV24-1 and TRBJ2-1; 8 positions agree with TRBD1. The CDR3 is made up of 12 amino acids. Germline loops: CDR1 KGHDR, CDR2 SFDVKD. The V and J ends lost 5 bases and 8 bases, in that order; junction bases with no gene match: 1.

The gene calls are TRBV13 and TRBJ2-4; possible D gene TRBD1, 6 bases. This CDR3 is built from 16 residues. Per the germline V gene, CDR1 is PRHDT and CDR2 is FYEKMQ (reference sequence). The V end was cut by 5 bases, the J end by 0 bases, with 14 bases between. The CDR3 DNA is TGTGCCAGCAGCATCACAGGGATACTAGCCAAAAACATTCAGTACTTC. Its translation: CASSITGILAKNIQYF.

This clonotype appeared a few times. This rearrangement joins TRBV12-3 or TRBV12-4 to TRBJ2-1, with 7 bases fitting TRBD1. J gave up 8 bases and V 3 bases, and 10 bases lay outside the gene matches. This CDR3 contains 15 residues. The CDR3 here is CASSFQGVVADEQFF. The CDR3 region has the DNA TGTGCCAGCAGTTTCCAGGGGGTTGTCGCGGATGAGCAGTTCTTC.

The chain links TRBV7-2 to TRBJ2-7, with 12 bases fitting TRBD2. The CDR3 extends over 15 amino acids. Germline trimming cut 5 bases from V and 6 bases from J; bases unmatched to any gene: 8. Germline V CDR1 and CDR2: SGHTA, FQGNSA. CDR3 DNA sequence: TGTGCCAGCAGCGCGAGACTAGCGGGAGTTGGCGAGCAGTACTTC. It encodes CASSARLAGVGEQYF.

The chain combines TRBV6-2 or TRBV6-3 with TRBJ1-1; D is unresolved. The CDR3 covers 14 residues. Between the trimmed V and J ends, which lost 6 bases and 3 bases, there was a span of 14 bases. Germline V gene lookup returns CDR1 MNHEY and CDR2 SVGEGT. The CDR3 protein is CASRLLSDYTEAFF. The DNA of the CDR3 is TGTGCCAGCAGACTCTTGTCGGACTACACTGAAGCTTTCTTT.

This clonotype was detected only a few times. The DNA of the CDR3 is TGTGCCATCAGCGTTAGGACAGCCGACTCCTATGGCTACACCTTC. It is translated as CAISVRTADSYGYTF. J is TRBJ1-2 and V is TRBV10-3; D might be TRBD1 (6 bases). The CDR3 sequence is 15 residues long. Germline loops: CDR1 ENHRY, CDR2 SYGVKD. Between the trimmed V and J ends, which lost 6 bases and 4 bases, there was a span of 18 bases.

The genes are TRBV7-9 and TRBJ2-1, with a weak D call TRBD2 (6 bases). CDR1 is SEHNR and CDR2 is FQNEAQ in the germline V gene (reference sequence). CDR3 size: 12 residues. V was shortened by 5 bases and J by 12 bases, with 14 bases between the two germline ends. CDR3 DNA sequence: TGTGCCAGCAGCCTCGGGATCGGGGGGCAGTTCTTC. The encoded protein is CASSLGIGGQFF.

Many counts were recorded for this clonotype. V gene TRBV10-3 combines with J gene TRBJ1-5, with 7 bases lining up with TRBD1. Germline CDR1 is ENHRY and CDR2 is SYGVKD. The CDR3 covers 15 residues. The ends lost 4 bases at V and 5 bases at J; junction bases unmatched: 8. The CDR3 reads CAISVTGTADQPQHF. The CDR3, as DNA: TGTGCCATCAGTGTAACCGGGACAGCAGATCAGCCCCAGCATTTT.

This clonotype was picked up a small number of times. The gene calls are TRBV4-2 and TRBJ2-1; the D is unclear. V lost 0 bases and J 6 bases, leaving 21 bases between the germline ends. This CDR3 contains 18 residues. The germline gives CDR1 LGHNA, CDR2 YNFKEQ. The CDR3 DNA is TGTGCCAGCAGCCAAGATTCCTTTTGGTCGCCGGGTTTCAATGAGCAGTTCTTC. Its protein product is CASSQDSFWSPGFNEQFF.

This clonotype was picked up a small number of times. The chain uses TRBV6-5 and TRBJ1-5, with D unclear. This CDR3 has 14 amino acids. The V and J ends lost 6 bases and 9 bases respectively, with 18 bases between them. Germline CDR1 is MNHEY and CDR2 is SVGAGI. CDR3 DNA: TGTGCCAGCAGGGGAGGGAACGGACGAGGGCCCCAGCATTTT. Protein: CASRGGNGRGPQHF.

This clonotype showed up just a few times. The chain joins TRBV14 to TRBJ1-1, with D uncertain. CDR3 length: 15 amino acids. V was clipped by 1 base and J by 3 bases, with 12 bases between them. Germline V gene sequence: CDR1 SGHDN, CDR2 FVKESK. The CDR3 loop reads CASSQGIARDTEAFF. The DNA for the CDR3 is TGTGCCAGCAGCCAAGGGATAGCGAGGGACACTGAAGCTTTCTTT. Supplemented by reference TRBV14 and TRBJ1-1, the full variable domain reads EAGVTQFPSHSVIEKGQTVTLRCDPISGHDNLYWYRRVMGKEIKFLLHFVKESKQDESGMPNNRFLAERTGGTYSTLKVQPAELEDSGVYFCASSQGIARDTEAFFGQGTRLTVV.

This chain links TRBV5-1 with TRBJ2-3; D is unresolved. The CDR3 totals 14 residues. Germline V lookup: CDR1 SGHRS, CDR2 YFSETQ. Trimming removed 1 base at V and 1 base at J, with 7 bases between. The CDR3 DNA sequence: TGCGCCAGCAGCTTGAGGAGCGGCACAGATACGCAGTATTTT. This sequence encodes CASSLRSGTDTQYF.

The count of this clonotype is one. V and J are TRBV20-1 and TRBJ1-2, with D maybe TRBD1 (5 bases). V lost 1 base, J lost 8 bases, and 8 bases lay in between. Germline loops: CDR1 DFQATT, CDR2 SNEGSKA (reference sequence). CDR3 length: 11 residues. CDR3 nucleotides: TGCAGTGCTAGAGCGGGGCAGGGCTACACCTTC. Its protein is CSARAGQGYTF.

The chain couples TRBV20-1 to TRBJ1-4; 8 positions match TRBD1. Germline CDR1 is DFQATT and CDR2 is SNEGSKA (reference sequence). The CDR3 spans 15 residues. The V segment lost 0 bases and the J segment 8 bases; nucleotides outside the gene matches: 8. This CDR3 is CSARDGQGGEEKLFF. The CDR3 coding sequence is TGCAGTGCTAGAGATGGACAGGGAGGGGAGGAAAAACTGTTTTTT.

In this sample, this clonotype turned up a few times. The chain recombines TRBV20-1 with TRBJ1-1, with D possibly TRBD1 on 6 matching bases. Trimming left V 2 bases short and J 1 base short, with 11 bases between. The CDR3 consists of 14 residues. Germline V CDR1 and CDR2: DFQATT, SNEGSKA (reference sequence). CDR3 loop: CSARPGAQNTEAFF. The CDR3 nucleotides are TGCAGTGCTAGACCAGGGGCTCAGAACACTGAAGCTTTCTTT.

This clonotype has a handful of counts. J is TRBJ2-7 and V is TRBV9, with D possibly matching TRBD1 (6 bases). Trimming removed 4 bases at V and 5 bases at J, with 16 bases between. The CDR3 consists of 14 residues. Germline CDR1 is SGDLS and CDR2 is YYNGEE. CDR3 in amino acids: CASSPTGFSDEQYF. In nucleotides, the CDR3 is TGTGCCAGCAGCCCCACAGGGTTTTCGGACGAGCAGTACTTC.

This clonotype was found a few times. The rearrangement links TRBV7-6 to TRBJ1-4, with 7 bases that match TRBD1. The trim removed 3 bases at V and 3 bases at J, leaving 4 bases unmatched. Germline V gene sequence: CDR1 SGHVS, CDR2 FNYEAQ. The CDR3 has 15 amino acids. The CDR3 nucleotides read TGTGCCAGCAGCTTGGGACAGCCCCCTAATGAAAAACTGTTTTTT. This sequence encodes CASSLGQPPNEKLFF.

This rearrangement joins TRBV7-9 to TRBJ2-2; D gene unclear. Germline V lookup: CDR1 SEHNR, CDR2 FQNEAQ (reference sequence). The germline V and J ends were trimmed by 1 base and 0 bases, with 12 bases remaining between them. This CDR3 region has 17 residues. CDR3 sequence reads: CASSLEKSPANTGELFF. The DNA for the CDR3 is TGTGCCAGCAGCTTAGAAAAGTCACCCGCGAACACCGGGGAGCTGTTTTTT.

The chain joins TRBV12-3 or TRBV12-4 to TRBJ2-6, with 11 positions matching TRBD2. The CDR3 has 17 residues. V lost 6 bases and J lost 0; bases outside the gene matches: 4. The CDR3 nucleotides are TGTGCCAGCAGGAGGGGACTAGCGGCCTCTGGGGCCAACGTCCTGACTTTC. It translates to CASRRGLAASGANVLTF.

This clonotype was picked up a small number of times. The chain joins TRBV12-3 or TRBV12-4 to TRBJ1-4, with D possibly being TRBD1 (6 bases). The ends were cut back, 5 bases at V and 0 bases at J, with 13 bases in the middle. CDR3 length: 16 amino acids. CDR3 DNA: TGTGCCAGCAGTCAAAATGCAGGGGCAACTAATGAAAAACTGTTTTTT. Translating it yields CASSQNAGATNEKLFF.

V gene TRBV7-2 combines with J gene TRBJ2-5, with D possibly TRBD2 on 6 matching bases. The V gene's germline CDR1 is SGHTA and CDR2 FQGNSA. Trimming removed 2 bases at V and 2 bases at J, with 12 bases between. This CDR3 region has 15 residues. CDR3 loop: CASSLLGGPQETQYF. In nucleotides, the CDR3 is TGTGCCAGCAGCTTACTGGGGGGACCACAAGAGACCCAGTACTTC.

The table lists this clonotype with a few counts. The CDR3 sequence: CSARGQLVGSTEAFF. The CDR3 DNA reads as TGCAGTGCTAGAGGACAGCTCGTAGGGAGCACTGAAGCTTTCTTT. V is TRBV20-1 and J is TRBJ1-1, with D tentatively TRBD1 (5 bases). Per the germline V gene, CDR1 is DFQATT and CDR2 is SNEGSKA (reference sequence). Trimming left V 1 base short and J 4 bases short, with 16 bases between. There are 15 residues in the CDR3.

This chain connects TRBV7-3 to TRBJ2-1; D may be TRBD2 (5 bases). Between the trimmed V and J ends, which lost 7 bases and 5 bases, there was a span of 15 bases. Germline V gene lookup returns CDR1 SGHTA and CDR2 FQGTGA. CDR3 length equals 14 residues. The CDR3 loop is CASNDGISNNEQFF. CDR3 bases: TGTGCCAGCAACGACGGGATTTCTAACAATGAGCAGTTCTTC. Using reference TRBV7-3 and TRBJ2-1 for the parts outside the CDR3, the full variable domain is GAGVSQTPSNKVTEKGKYVELRCDPISGHTALYWYRQSLGQGPEFLIYFQGTGAADDSGLPNDRFFAVRPEGSVSTLKIQRTERGDSAVYLCASNDGISNNEQFFGPGTRLTVL.

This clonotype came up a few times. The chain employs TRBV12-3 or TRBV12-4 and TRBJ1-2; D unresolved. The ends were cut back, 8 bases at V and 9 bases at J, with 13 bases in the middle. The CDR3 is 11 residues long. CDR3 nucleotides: TGTGCCAGCCAGCCCTTATCCAGCTACACCTTC. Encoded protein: CASQPLSSYTF.

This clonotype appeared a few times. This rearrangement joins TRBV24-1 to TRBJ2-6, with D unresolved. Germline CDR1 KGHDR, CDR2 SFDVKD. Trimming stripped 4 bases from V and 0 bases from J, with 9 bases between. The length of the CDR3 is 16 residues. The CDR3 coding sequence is TGTGCCACCAGTGAATACTCCCTCTCTGGGGCCAACGTCCTGACTTTC. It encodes CATSEYSLSGANVLTF.

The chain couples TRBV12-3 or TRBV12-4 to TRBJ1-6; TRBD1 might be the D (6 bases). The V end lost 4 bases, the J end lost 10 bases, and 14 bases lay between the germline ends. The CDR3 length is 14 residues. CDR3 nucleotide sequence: TGTGCCAGCAGTTCGGCAGGGGTCGGGTCACCCCTCCACTTT. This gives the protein CASSSAGVGSPLHF.